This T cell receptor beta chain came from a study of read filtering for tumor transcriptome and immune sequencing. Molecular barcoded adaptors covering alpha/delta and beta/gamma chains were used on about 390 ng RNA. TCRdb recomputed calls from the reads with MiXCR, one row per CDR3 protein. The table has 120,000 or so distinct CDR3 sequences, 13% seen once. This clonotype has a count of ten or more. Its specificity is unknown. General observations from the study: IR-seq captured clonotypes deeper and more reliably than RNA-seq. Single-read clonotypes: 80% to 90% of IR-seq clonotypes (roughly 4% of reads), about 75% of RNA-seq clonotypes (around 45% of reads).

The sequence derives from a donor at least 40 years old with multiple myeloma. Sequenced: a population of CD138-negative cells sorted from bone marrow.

The CDR3 is CASSLTLATNEKLFF. The DNA for the CDR3 is TGCGCCAGCAGCTTAACACTGGCAACTAATGAAAAACTGTTTTTT. The gene calls are TRBV5-1 and TRBJ1-4; D uncertain. Trimming cost V 2 bases and J 0 bases, with 8 bases left between them. The CDR3 has 15 amino acids. The germline CDR1 and CDR2 sequences are SGHRS and YFSETQ.